Following are 22 T cell receptor beta chains from one sample sequenced in a study of T cells in Graves' hyperthyroidism and ophthalmopathy. Amplified TCR beta CDR3 regions came from RNA transcripts. The HTBI primer set was used in a first-round RT-PCR of the TCR CDR3. A single record per CDR3 protein comes from TCRdb applying MiXCR to the multiplex PCR reads. The sample yields 300,000 to 500,000 distinct CDR3 sequences, over 12% seen once. Sequences were obtained from blood. These TCRs come from a man aged 50-60 years with Graves' ophthalmopathy.

This clonotype came up a few times. This sequence joins TRBV6-1 and TRBJ2-2; D is undetermined. CDR1 and CDR2 from the germline V gene are MNHNS and SASEGT. V was clipped by 7 bases and J by 7 bases, with 10 bases between them. The CDR3 is 12 residues long. The CDR3 nucleotides read TGTGCCAGCATTGCCTTGGGCGGGGAGCTGTTTTTT. This encodes CASIALGGELFF.

The J gene is TRBJ2-3, the V gene TRBV2; TRBD2 matches at 7 bases. CDR1 is SNHLY, CDR2 FYNNEI, per germline. This CDR3 spans 14 amino acids. J gave up 7 bases and V 4 bases, and 8 bases lay outside the gene matches. CDR3 region: CASSGGGSMYTQYF. The CDR3 DNA sequence: TGTGCCAGCAGTGGGGGCGGGAGTATGTATACGCAGTATTTT.

The genes are TRBV6-1 and TRBJ1-2; D possibly corresponds to TRBD1 (5 bases). Trimming shortened V by 4 bases and J by 8 bases, and 17 bases separated the two germline ends. This CDR3 is built from 14 residues. Germline CDR1 and CDR2: MNHNS and SASEGT. CDR3 bases: TGTGCCAGCAGTGGGGGGGGTGGGGGGAACGGCTACACCTTC. It yields the protein CASSGGGGGNGYTF.

The sample holds many counts of this clonotype. V and J are TRBV3-1 and TRBJ1-2; D remains unclear. V was shortened by 2 bases and J by 2 bases, with 3 bases between the two germline ends. This CDR3 is 12 amino acids long. Germline V gene data show CDR1 as LGHDT and CDR2 as YNNKEL (reference sequence). CDR3 in amino acids: CASSQQNYGYTF. Here the CDR3 DNA reads TGTGCCAGCAGCCAACAGAACTATGGCTACACCTTC. The complete variable domain, with remaining parts taken from reference TRBV3-1 and TRBJ1-2, reads DTAVSQTPKYLVTQMGNDKSIKCEQNLGHDTMYWYKQDSKKFLKIMFSYNNKELIINETVPNRFSPKSPDKAHLNLHINSLELGDSAVYFCASSQQNYGYTFGSGTRLTVV.

This clonotype was seen only a few times. The gene calls are TRBV10-1 and TRBJ2-1; 8 positions match TRBD2. Looked up from germline, CDR1 is WNHNN and CDR2 is SYGVQD (reference sequence). With 8 bases clipped from V and 12 bases from J, the junction kept 9 bases outside the gene matches. The CDR3 is 12 residues long. CDR3 sequence reads: CASSSGGPRQFF. The CDR3 DNA reads as TGCGCCAGCTCCTCGGGAGGGCCTAGGCAGTTCTTC.

This clonotype was seen a few times. The V and J genes are TRBV5-1 and TRBJ2-7, with 9 bases aligning to TRBD2. This CDR3 has 13 residues. In germline, CDR1 is SGHRS, CDR2 YFSETQ. J was trimmed by 7 bases and V by 0 bases; bases with no gene match: 2. The CDR3 region is CASSLASGIEQYF. For the CDR3, the DNA is TGCGCCAGCAGCTTGGCTAGCGGGATTGAGCAGTACTTC. Full variable domain (remainder filled in from reference TRBV5-1 and TRBJ2-7): KAGVTQTPRYLIKTRGQQVTLSCSPISGHRSVSWYQQTPGQGLQFLFEYFSETQRNKGNFPGRFSGRQFSNSRSEMNVSTLELGDSALYLCASSLASGIEQYFGPGTRLTVT.

The table lists this clonotype with many counts. The genes are TRBV6-1 and TRBJ1-2; possibly TRBD1 for D (5 bases). Germline V lookup: CDR1 MNHNS, CDR2 SASEGT. V gave up 5 bases and J gave up 2 bases, with 18 bases separating them. CDR3 length: 16 residues. CDR3 nucleotides: TGTGCCAGCAGTACCCTTGCCAGGGTCAAGAACTATGGCTACACCTTC. The encoded protein is CASSTLARVKNYGYTF.

This clonotype was found a few times. The chain uses TRBV6-6 and TRBJ2-2; D not certain. Germline V gene lookup returns CDR1 MNHNY and CDR2 SVGAGI (reference sequence). The V and J ends lost 2 bases and 6 bases respectively, with 7 bases between them. The CDR3 is 13 amino acids. This CDR3 is CASSYQDPGELFF. DNA of the CDR3: TGTGCCAGCAGTTACCAGGATCCCGGGGAGCTGTTTTTT.

The V call is TRBV28, the J call TRBJ2-1; maybe TRBD2 (5 bases). Per the germline V gene, CDR1 is MDHEN and CDR2 is SYDVKM. CDR3 length: 15 amino acids. Trimming removed 2 bases at V and 2 bases at J, with 10 bases between. The CDR3 bases are TGTGCCAGCAGTTTAATGCCCGGGACCTACAATGAGCAGTTCTTC. Amino acids: CASSLMPGTYNEQFF.

This clonotype was detected many times. The chain recombines TRBV2 with TRBJ2-5; 12 bases agree with TRBD2. V lost 4 bases and J lost 0; bases outside the gene matches: 3. This CDR3 is built from 16 residues. Germline V gene data show CDR1 as SNHLY and CDR2 as FYNNEI. In nucleotides, the CDR3 is TGTGCCAGCAGTGGGACTAGCGGGACGTACCAAGAGACCCAGTACTTC. Its protein is CASSGTSGTYQETQYF.

V gene TRBV5-4 combines with J gene TRBJ2-3; 8 bases are shared with TRBD2. V lost 0 bases to trimming and J lost 6 bases; unmatched junction nucleotides: 9. Germline CDR1 reads SGHNT; CDR2 reads YYREEE (reference sequence). This CDR3 contains 16 residues. The CDR3 bases are TGTGCCAGCAGCTTGGGGTCGGGAGGGGTTCGGGATACGCAGTATTTT. It codes for CASSLGSGGVRDTQYF.

The rearrangement uses TRBV6-1 and TRBJ1-4, with a possible D match to TRBD1 (6 bases). CDR1 MNHNS and CDR2 SASEGT come from the germline V gene. The CDR3 loop spans 13 amino acids. Trimming stripped 7 bases from V and 7 bases from J, with 13 bases between. As DNA, the CDR3 is TGTGCCAGCAAAACAGGGACGGTTGAAAAACTGTTTTTT. This codes for CASKTGTVEKLFF.

There are a few counts of this clonotype. V usage is TRBV14 and J usage is TRBJ2-1; 12 bases match TRBD2. Germline V lookup: CDR1 SGHDN, CDR2 FVKESK. The CDR3 sequence is 18 residues long. The V and J ends lost 3 bases and 0 bases, in that order; junction bases with no gene match: 6. In DNA, the CDR3 is TGTGCCAGCAGCCATACTAGCGGGAGGAGGAGCTCCTACAATGAGCAGTTCTTC. As protein: CASSHTSGRRSSYNEQFF.

The table lists this clonotype with a few counts. This chain joins TRBV4-1 and TRBJ2-7; a possible D gene is TRBD1 (5 bases). Germline V gene sequence: CDR1 MGHRA, CDR2 YSYEKL. The CDR3 contains 14 residues. V lost 0 bases, J lost 6 bases, and 12 bases lay in between. The CDR3 sequence is CASSQEQGLGEQYF. The CDR3 DNA follows: TGCGCCAGCAGCCAAGAGCAGGGTCTGGGCGAGCAGTACTTC.

The CDR3 DNA reads as TGTGCCAGCAGCCACAGGGGGCAGAGCACAGATACGCAGTATTTT. It specifies CASSHRGQSTDTQYF. The rearrangement uses TRBV27 and TRBJ2-3, with 9 bases aligning to TRBD1. Germline V gene data show CDR1 as MNHEY and CDR2 as SMNVEV (reference sequence). The V gene end was trimmed by 6 bases and the J gene end by 0 bases; junction bases not matched to a gene: 4. The CDR3 sequence is 15 residues long.

There are a few counts of this clonotype. Being one base from a much bigger clone, this may be a read error. The gene calls are TRBV11-1 and TRBJ2-1; D unresolved. The CDR3 consists of 12 residues. Germline lookup yields CDR1 SGHAT and CDR2 FQDESV (reference sequence). Trimming removed 6 bases at V and 7 bases at J, with 10 bases between. The CDR3 sequence is CASSWARNEQFF. In DNA form, the CDR3 reads TGTGCCAGCAGTTGGGCACGGAATGAGCAGTTCTTC. The whole variable domain, filled in from reference TRBV11-1 and TRBJ2-1, reads EAEVAQSPRYKITEKSQAVAFWCDPISGHATLYWYRQILGQGPELLVQFQDESVVDDSQLPKDRFSAERLKGVDSTLKIQPAELGDSAMYLCASSWARNEQFFGPGTRLTVL.

The chain couples TRBV19 to TRBJ1-1, with 7 bases lining up with TRBD1. The CDR3 length is 15 residues. Germline CDR1 LNHDA, CDR2 SQIVND (reference sequence). V lost 6 bases to trimming and J lost 4 bases; unmatched junction nucleotides: 11. The CDR3 nucleotides read TGTGCCAGTAGGAAACGGGGACAGTTAGGCACTGAAGCTTTCTTT. Residues: CASRKRGQLGTEAFF.

The rearrangement uses TRBV14 and TRBJ2-7; D may correspond to TRBD1 or TRBD2 (5 bases each). Trimming removed 3 bases from V and 0 bases from J, with 18 bases in between. The length of the CDR3 is 17 residues. Germline V gene data show CDR1 as SGHDN and CDR2 as FVKESK. CDR3 sequence: CASSQSDGTLYSYEQYF. CDR3 DNA sequence: TGTGCCAGCAGCCAGTCTGATGGGACGCTATACTCCTACGAGCAGTACTTC.

This clonotype occurred many times. The rearrangement joins TRBV3-1 to TRBJ2-1; a possible D gene is TRBD1 (6 bases). The V and J ends lost 5 bases and 5 bases respectively, with 19 bases between them. Germline lookup yields CDR1 LGHDT and CDR2 YNNKEL (reference sequence). The CDR3 is made up of 16 amino acids. The CDR3 loop reads CASSNRDTEPHNEQFF. The CDR3 bases are TGTGCCAGCAGCAACCGGGACACCGAACCACACAATGAGCAGTTCTTC.

V is TRBV7-9 and J is TRBJ2-7; 14 positions agree with TRBD2. Trimming took 3 bases from V and 6 from J; bases not matched to a gene: 4. The germline CDR1 and CDR2 sequences are SEHNR and FQNEAQ (reference sequence). The CDR3 is 15 residues long. The CDR3 sequence: CASSLGTSGRSEQYF. The CDR3 nucleotides are TGTGCCAGCAGCTTGGGGACTAGCGGGAGAAGCGAGCAGTACTTC.

This clonotype was seen many times. The chain is built from TRBV7-8 and TRBJ1-1; no clear D gene. V was pared by 3 bases and J by 1 base, with 12 bases between. This CDR3 region has 15 residues. Germline loops: CDR1 SGHVS, CDR2 FQNEAQ. In DNA form, the CDR3 reads TGTGCCAGCAGCTTTCAACAAGGGCCGAACACTGAAGCTTTCTTT. Protein: CASSFQQGPNTEAFF. The full variable domain, rest sourced from reference TRBV7-8 and TRBJ1-1, is GAGVSQSPRYKVAKRGQDVALRCDPISGHVSLFWYQQALGQGPEFLTYFQNEAQLDKSGLPSDRFFAERPEGSVSTLKIQRTQQEDSAVYLCASSFQQGPNTEAFFGQGTRLTVV.

This sequence joins TRBV20-1 and TRBJ2-1; maybe TRBD1 (6 bases). Germline loops: CDR1 DFQATT, CDR2 SNEGSKA (reference sequence). This CDR3 comprises 14 residues. With 6 bases removed from V and 0 bases from J, the gap between germline ends came to 12 bases. CDR3 sequence: CSARGSLSYNEQFF. The CDR3 coding sequence is TGCAGTGCCAGGGGCAGCCTCTCCTACAATGAGCAGTTCTTC.